The following is a TCR beta chain sequence with its context. The source of the sample is a study of low-dose radiotherapy and immunotherapy resistance in tumors. Study at large: Fractions of 0.5 Gy went to Cohort 1 every 2 weeks, totaling 6.5 Gy.

TRAV and TRBV primers primed cDNA for both TCRalpha and TCRbeta. TCR amplification involved about 19 PCR cycles with a constant-region primer and V-primer adapter. MiXCR, run by TCRdb on the reads, gives a single entry per CDR3 protein. The sample includes around 6,200 distinct CDR3 sequences, about 71% of them seen just once. Low-dose radiotherapy and low-dose cyclophosphamide, together with aspirin, ipilimumab and nivolumab, were given to donors. Advanced solid tumors lacking tumor-infiltrating lymphocytes were present in eligible patients. V dropped 4 bases and J dropped 4; count of bases not matched to a gene: 7. This CDR3 spans 16 amino acids. CDR1 is MDHEN and CDR2 is SYDVKM in the germline V gene.

This sequence was found in a human donor with advanced metastatic prostate, ovarian, gallbladder or colorectal cancer (not recorded which). This table probably holds off-target reads from a library built for another chain. The rearrangement uses TRBV28 and TRBJ2-1; 10 bases agree with TRBD2. CDR3 sequence: CASSSPGTSEYNEQFF. The CDR3, as DNA: TGTGCCAGCAGTTCGCCCGGGACTAGCGAGTACAATGAGCAGTTCTTC.